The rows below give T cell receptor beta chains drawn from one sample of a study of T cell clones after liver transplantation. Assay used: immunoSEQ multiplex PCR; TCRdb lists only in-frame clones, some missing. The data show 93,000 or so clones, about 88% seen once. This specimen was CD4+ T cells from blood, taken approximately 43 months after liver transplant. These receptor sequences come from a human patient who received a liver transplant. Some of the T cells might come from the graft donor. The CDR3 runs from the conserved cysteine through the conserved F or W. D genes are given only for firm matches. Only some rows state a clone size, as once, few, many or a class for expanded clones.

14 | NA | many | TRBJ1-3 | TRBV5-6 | TGTGCCAGCAGCTTGGGAGGGTTTGGAAACACCATATATTTT | CASSLGGFGNTIYF
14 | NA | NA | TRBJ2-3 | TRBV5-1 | TGCGCCAGCAGCTTAGGACAGACCACAGATACGCAGTATTTT | CASSLGQTTDTQYF
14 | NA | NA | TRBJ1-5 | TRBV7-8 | TGTGCCAGCAGCCCACGGGGTGGGAGTCAGCCCCAGCATTTT | CASSPRGGSQPQHF
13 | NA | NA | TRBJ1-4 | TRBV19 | TGTGCCAGTAGTATCCAGGGGAAAGAAAAACTGTTTTTT | CASSIQGKEKLFF
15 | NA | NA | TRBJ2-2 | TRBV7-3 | TGTGCCAGCAGCCCACAGGCAGATTCTGCCGGGGAGCTGTTTTTT | CASSPQADSAGELFF
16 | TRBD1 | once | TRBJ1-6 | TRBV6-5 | TGTGCCAGCAGTTATGGGGACAGACTTTATAATTCACCCCTCCACTTT | CASSYGDRLYNSPLHF
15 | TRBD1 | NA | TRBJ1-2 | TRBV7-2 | TGTGCCAGCAGCTTACTGACAGGGCTGGGTTATGGCTACACCTTC | CASSLLTGLGYGYTF
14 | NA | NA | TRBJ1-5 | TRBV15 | TGTGCCACCAGCACCCCCGCGGGACATCAGCCCCAGCATTTT | CATSTPAGHQPQHF
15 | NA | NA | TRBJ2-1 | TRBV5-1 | TGCGCCAGCAGCTTGGCCGGGGGAACCTACAATGAGCAGTTCTTC | CASSLAGGTYNEQFF
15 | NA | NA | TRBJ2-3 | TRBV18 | TGTGCCAGCTCACGGCTAGGTCTTAGCACAGATACGCAGTATTTT | CASSRLGLSTDTQYF
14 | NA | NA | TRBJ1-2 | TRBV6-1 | TGTGCCAGCAGTGGGTCAGGAGCTAACTATGGCTACACCTTC | CASSGSGANYGYTF
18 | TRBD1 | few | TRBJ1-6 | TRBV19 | TGTGCCAGTAGTATCGTCCCGGGACAGGGGCGGAGGGGTTCACCCCTCCACTTT | CASSIVPGQGRRGSPLHF
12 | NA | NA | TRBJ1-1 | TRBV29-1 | TGCAGCGGGTCTGCTATGGGGACTGAAGCTTTCTTT | CSGSAMGTEAFF
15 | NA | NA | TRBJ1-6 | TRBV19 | TGTGCCAGTAGTAGGACCGACCTCTTGGGGTCACCCCTCCACTTT | CASSRTDLLGSPLHF
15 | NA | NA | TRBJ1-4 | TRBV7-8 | TGTGCCAGCACCAAGTCGGGGGCTGCTAATGAAAAACTGTTTTTT | CASTKSGAANEKLFF
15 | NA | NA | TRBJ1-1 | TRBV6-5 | TGTGCCAGCACCGAAACAGGGCCCCTGCGGGCTGAAGCTTTCTTT | CASTETGPLRAEAFF
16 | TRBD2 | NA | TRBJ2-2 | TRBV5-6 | TGTGCCAGCAGCTCCAACCCGGGACTAGGGCCTACGGAGCTGTTTTTT | CASSSNPGLGPTELFF
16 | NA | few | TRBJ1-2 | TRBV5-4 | TGTGCCAGCAGCTTGAGAGGCGGGACCTTAAAGGATGGCTACACCTTC | CASSLRGGTLKDGYTF
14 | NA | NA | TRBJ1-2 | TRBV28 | TGTGCCAGCAGTTTAGGGGTTTCCTTCTATGGCTACACCTTC | CASSLGVSFYGYTF
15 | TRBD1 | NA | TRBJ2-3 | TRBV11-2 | TGTGCCAGCAGCTTTGGGACAGGGAGCACAGATACGCAGTATTTT | CASSFGTGSTDTQYF
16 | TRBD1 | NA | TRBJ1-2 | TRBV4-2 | TGTGCCAGCAGCCAAGCCCTGGACAGGGTTGTCTATGGCTACACCTTC | CASSQALDRVVYGYTF
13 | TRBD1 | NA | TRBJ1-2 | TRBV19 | TGTGCCAGCTTGGGACAGGGGAACTATGGCTACACCTTC | CASLGQGNYGYTF
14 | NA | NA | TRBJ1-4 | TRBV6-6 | TGTGCCAGCAGCGGTAGGGCCCTCGGAGAAAAACTGTTTTTT | CASSGRALGEKLFF
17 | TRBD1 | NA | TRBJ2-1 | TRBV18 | TGTGCCAGCTCACGAGGGACAGGGGTAACGATAGGCAATGAGCAGTTCTTC | CASSRGTGVTIGNEQFF
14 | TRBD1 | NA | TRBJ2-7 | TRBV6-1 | TGTGCCAGCAGCTTGGGACAGCGGTTCTACGAGCAGTACTTC | CASSLGQRFYEQYF
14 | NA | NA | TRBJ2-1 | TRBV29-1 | TGCAGCGTTTACTCAGGGCTCTCCTACAATGAGCAGTTCTTC | CSVYSGLSYNEQFF
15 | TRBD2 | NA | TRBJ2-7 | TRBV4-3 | TGCGCCAGCAGCCAAGATGGGACTAGCGGGTACGAGCAGTACTTC | CASSQDGTSGYEQYF
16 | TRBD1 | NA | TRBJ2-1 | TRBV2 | TGTGCCAGCAGTGAACGGGGCAGGGGGTTGGACGGTGAGCAGTTCTTC | CASSERGRGLDGEQFF
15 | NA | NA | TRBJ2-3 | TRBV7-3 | TGTGCCAGCAGCCGAAGGGTGTCAGGGCAGGATACGCAGTATTTT | CASSRRVSGQDTQYF
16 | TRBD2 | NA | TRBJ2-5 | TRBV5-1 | TGCGCCAGCAGCCCCGTCCCCGCGGGGGGCCAAGAGACCCAGTACTTC | CASSPVPAGGQETQYF
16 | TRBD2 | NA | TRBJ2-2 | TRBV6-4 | TGTGCCAGCAGTGACTCAGGCGGGAGGAGCACCGGGGAGCTGTTTTTT | CASSDSGGRSTGELFF
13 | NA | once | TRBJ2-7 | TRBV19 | TGTGCCAGTAGTACGCCAGGGATCTACGAGCAGTACTTC | CASSTPGIYEQYF
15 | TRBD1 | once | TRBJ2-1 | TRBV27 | TGTGCCAGCAGTTTTGGACAGGGCTCCTACAATGAGCAGTTCTTC | CASSFGQGSYNEQFF
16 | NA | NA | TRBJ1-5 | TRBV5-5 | TGTGCCAGCAGCTTGTCCACGGGGTACTCCGGAGAGCCCCAGCATTTT | CASSLSTGYSGEPQHF
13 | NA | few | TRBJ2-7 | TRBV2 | TGTGCCAGCAGTGAAAACTGGGGGTCCGAGCAGTACTTC | CASSENWGSEQYF
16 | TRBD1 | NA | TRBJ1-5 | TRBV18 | TGTGCCAGCTCACCGGCCGGACAGGGAAAAAATCAGCCCCAGCATTTT | CASSPAGQGKNQPQHF
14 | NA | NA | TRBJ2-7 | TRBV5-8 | TGTGCCAGCAGCCTGATCGGGGGAGACTACGAGCAGTACTTC | CASSLIGGDYEQYF
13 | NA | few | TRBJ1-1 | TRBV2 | TGTGCCAGCAGTGAGCGCAGGTCGTCTGAAGCTTTCTTT | CASSERRSSEAFF
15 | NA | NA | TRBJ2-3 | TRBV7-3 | TGTGCCAGCAGCTCACGGCCGGGGTTCACAGATACGCAGTATTTT | CASSSRPGFTDTQYF
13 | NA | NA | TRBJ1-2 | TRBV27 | TGTGCCAGCAGTTTAAGGCAGAACTATGGCTACACCTTC | CASSLRQNYGYTF
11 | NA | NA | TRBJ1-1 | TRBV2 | TGTGCCAGCAGTGAAGGGGGAGGGGCTTTCTTT | CASSEGGGAFF
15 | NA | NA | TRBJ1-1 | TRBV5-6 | TGTGCCAGCATCCAGGAGGGGTTTGGGAACACTGAAGCTTTCTTT | CASIQEGFGNTEAFF
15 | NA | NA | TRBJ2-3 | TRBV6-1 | TGTGCCAGCAGTGAAGGCGGGTCGAGCACAGATACGCAGTATTTT | CASSEGGSSTDTQYF
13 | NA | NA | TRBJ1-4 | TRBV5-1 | TGCGCCAGCAGCCCAACAGGGAACGAAAAACTGTTTTTT | CASSPTGNEKLFF
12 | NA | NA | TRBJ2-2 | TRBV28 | TGTGCCAGCAGTTTATTGTTGGGGGAGCTGTTTTTT | CASSLLLGELFF
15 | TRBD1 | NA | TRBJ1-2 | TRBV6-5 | TGTGCCAGCAGTCAAGGAGGACAGGGGAAATATGGCTACACCTTC | CASSQGGQGKYGYTF
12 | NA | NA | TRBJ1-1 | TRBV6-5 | TGTGCCAGCAGATACAGGGCCACTGAAGCTTTCTTT | CASRYRATEAFF
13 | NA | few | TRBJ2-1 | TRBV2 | TGTGCCAGCAGTAGCGAGTCCTACAATGAGCAGTTCTTC | CASSSESYNEQFF
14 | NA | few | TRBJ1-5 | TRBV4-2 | TGTGCCAGCAGCCAGGAAGGAGGGAGCCGGCCCCAGCATTTT | CASSQEGGSRPQHF
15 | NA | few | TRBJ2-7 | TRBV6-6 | TGTGCCAGCACCCCCGGGCAGGGGGGCACCTACGAGCAGTACTTC | CASTPGQGGTYEQYF
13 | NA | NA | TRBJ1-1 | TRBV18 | TGTGCCAGCTCACCACAGATGGACACTGAAGCTTTCTTT | CASSPQMDTEAFF
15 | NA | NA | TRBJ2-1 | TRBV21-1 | NA | CASSRVGKGSNEQFF
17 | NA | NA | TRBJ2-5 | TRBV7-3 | TGTGCCAGCAGCTCCTTTCTCCGGGACCCCGGACAAGAGACCCAGTACTTC | CASSSFLRDPGQETQYF
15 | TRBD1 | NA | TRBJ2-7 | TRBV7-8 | TGTGCCAGCAGCTCGTTACAGGGGAGCCCCTACGAGCAGTACTTC | CASSSLQGSPYEQYF
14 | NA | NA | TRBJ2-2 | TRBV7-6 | TGTGCCAGCAGAACGACAGCGAACACCGGGGAGCTGTTTTTT | CASRTTANTGELFF
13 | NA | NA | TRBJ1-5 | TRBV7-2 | TGTGCCAGCAGGGATCTTCCGGTTGGAGCCCAGCATTTT | CASRDLPVGAQHF
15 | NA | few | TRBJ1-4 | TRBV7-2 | TGTGCCAGCAGCTTAGGCCCGGACGGGAGTGAAAAACTGTTTTTT | CASSLGPDGSEKLFF